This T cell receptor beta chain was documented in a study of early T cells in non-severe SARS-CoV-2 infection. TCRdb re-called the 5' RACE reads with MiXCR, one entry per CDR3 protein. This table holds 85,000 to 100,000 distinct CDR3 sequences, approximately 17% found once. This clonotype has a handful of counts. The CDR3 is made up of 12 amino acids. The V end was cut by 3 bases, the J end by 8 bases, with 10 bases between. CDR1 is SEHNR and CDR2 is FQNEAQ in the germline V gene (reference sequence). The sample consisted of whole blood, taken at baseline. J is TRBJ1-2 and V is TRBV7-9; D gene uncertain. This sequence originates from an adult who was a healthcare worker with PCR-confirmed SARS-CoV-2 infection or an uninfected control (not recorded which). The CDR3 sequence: CASSLALQGYTF. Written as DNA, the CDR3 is TGTGCCAGCAGCTTGGCATTGCAGGGCTACACCTTC.